The 16 T cell receptor beta chains below all came from one sample that was sequenced in a study of CD8+ T cells in alopecia areata. Indicated treatment: oral pan-JAK inhibitor, 5-10 mg twice daily. Extraction and reverse transcription of RNA yielded cDNA as the sequencing template. Clones were read by immunoSEQ multiplex PCR, and TCRdb kept only the in-frame ones, dropping some. The table has about 90,000 clones, about 44% seen once; the top ten hold around 19%. Sequencing was performed on CD8+ T cells sorted from blood, taken at week 24, from a patient treated with tofacitinib. The receptors were sampled from a human donor with alopecia areata.

This clone has just a few counts. The chain uses TRBV5-1 and TRBJ2-1, with 9 bases that match TRBD2. The CDR3 consists of 15 residues. J lost 2 bases, V lost 4 bases, and 4 bases had no gene match. Germline V CDR1 and CDR2: SGHRS, YFSETQ. The DNA for the CDR3 is TGCGCCAGCAGCGCCGGGACTAGCCCCTACAATGAGCAGTTCTTC. It yields the protein CASSAGTSPYNEQFF.

V is TRBV10-2 and J is TRBJ2-7, with TRBD1 identical over 9 bases. Germline trimming cut 4 bases from V and 1 base from J; bases unmatched to any gene: 2. The CDR3 is 14 amino acids. From germline, CDR1 is WSHSY and CDR2 SAAADI. CDR3: CASSGDRESYEQYF. The DNA of the CDR3 is TGCGCCAGCAGTGGGGACAGGGAGTCCTACGAGCAGTACTTC.

J is TRBJ2-5 and V is TRBV7-9; a possible D gene is TRBD1 (6 bases). The CDR3 is made up of 15 amino acids. Trimming took 1 base from V and 5 from J, leaving 14 bases between them. Germline values: CDR1 SEHNR, CDR2 FQNEAQ (reference sequence). For the CDR3, the DNA is TGTGCCAGCAGCTTAGGGGGGCGGGCTGCGGAGACCCAGTACTTC. It is translated as CASSLGGRAAETQYF.

Of note for this clone: This likely traces to a read error, being one base from a far larger clone. Other nucleotide sequences from this sample produce the same CDR3. This chain links TRBV9 with TRBJ2-1; D is possibly TRBD2 (5 bases). There are 13 residues in the CDR3. Germline CDR1 is SGDLS and CDR2 is YYNGEE. The germline V and J ends were trimmed by 4 bases and 6 bases, with 11 bases remaining between them. The CDR3 coding sequence is TGTGCCAGCAGCCAAGAGGGTTCCAATGAGCAGTTCTTC. It encodes CASSQEGSNEQFF.

The V and J genes are TRBV7-2 and TRBJ2-1, with TRBD2 as a possible D gene (6 bases). This CDR3 comprises 15 residues. Germline V lookup: CDR1 SGHTA, CDR2 FQGNSA. V was trimmed by 4 bases and J by 2 bases, leaving 12 bases between them. CDR3 region: CASSSGTPAYNEQFF. In DNA form, the CDR3 reads TGTGCCAGCAGCTCCGGGACTCCGGCCTACAATGAGCAGTTCTTC.

This clone was counted a single time. The gene calls are TRBV5-1 and TRBJ2-3; 7 nucleotides match TRBD1. Germline CDR1 is SGHRS and CDR2 is YFSETQ. This CDR3 contains 15 residues. The V gene end was trimmed by 0 bases and the J gene end by 4 bases; junction bases not matched to a gene: 5. CDR3 in amino acids: CASSLAGQASDTQYF. CDR3 sequence (DNA): TGCGCCAGCAGCTTGGCCGGACAGGCGTCAGATACGCAGTATTTT.

This chain links TRBV30 with TRBJ2-3; 10 nucleotides align to TRBD1. J gave up 3 bases and V 3 bases, and 6 bases lay outside the gene matches. From germline, CDR1 is GTSNPN and CDR2 SVGIG (reference sequence). The CDR3 has 15 residues. DNA for the CDR3: TGTGCCTGGAGAACCGGGACAGGGGCAACAGATACGCAGTATTTT. This sequence encodes CAWRTGTGATDTQYF.

The chain employs TRBV7-9 and TRBJ2-5; 7 bases fit TRBD1. J lost 1 base, V lost 5 bases, and 4 bases had no gene match. Germline V CDR1 and CDR2: SEHNR, FQNEAQ (reference sequence). The CDR3 spans 14 residues. DNA of the CDR3: TGTGCCAGCAGCCGAGCAGGGGGCCAAGAGACCCAGTACTTC. It translates to CASSRAGGQETQYF.

The chain employs TRBV29-1 and TRBJ1-2, with 8 nucleotides matching TRBD1. V lost 6 bases and J lost 3; bases outside the gene matches: 0. CDR1 SQVTM and CDR2 ANQGSEA come from the germline V gene. This CDR3 spans 11 amino acids. CDR3 coding DNA: TGCAGCGTGGGACAGGACTATGGCTACACCTTC. Amino acid sequence: CSVGQDYGYTF. The full variable domain, completed using reference TRBV29-1 and TRBJ1-2, is SAVISQKPSRDICQRGTSLTIQCQVDSQVTMMFWYRQQPGQSLTLIATANQGSEATYESGFVIDKFPISRPNLTFSTLTVSNMSPEDSSIYLCSVGQDYGYTFGSGTRLTVV.

The chain has TRBV7-9 and TRBJ2-1; D gene ambiguous. The CDR3 spans 15 residues. Trimming took 4 bases from V and 2 from J, leaving 12 bases between them. CDR1 is SEHNR and CDR2 is FQNEAQ in the germline V gene (reference sequence). The CDR3 bases are TGTGCCAGCAGCTCCCCAGGCCGCGCCTACAATGAGCAGTTCTTC. The encoded protein is CASSSPGRAYNEQFF.

This clone was observed a handful of times. This chain links TRBV9 with TRBJ2-3; 8 bases agree with TRBD2. Germline CDR1 reads SGDLS; CDR2 reads YYNGEE. J lost 1 base, V lost 4 bases, and 8 bases had no gene match. CDR3 length equals 16 residues. Here the CDR3 reads CASSPSGGGRTDTQYF. DNA for the CDR3: TGTGCCAGCAGCCCGAGCGGGGGAGGGCGCACAGATACGCAGTATTTT. Full variable domain (remainder filled in from reference TRBV9 and TRBJ2-3): DSGVTQTPKHLITATGQRVTLRCSPRSGDLSVYWYQQSLDQGLQFLIQYYNGEERAKGNILERFSAQQFPDLHSELNLSSLELGDSALYFCASSPSGGGRTDTQYFGPGTRLTVL.

This chain links TRBV10-3 with TRBJ2-3, with unresolved D. The V end was cut by 4 bases, the J end by 1 base, with 15 bases between. The length of the CDR3 is 16 residues. Looked up from germline, CDR1 is ENHRY and CDR2 is SYGVKD. CDR3 amino acids: CAISGTRATRTDTQYF. CDR3 DNA: TGTGCCATCAGTGGGACCCGGGCCACCCGCACAGATACGCAGTATTTT.

The chain uses TRBV6-6 and TRBJ2-7, with D perhaps TRBD1 (6 bases). The length of the CDR3 is 14 residues. Trimming shortened V by 0 bases and J by 3 bases, and 9 bases separated the two germline ends. Germline V lookup: CDR1 MNHNY, CDR2 SVGAGI (reference sequence). Here the CDR3 reads CASSYSNRDYEQYF. The CDR3, as DNA: TGTGCCAGCAGTTACTCGAACAGGGACTACGAGCAGTACTTC.

This clone was seen a handful of times. The genes are TRBV30 and TRBJ2-2; no definite D call. Germline V lookup: CDR1 GTSNPN, CDR2 SVGIG (reference sequence). This CDR3 has 13 amino acids. V dropped 7 bases and J dropped 2 bases, with 11 bases sitting between them. CDR3 sequence reads: CAFRVGNTGELFF. The DNA of the CDR3 is TGTGCCTTTCGTGTGGGAAACACCGGGGAGCTGTTTTTT.

This rearrangement joins TRBV5-6 to TRBJ2-3; D remains ambiguous. This CDR3 is 14 amino acids long. The V gene's germline CDR1 is SGHDT and CDR2 YYEEEE. Trimming left V 0 bases short and J 1 base short, with 6 bases between. The CDR3 sequence: CASSLVARTDTQYF. The CDR3 DNA sequence: TGTGCCAGCAGCTTGGTAGCCCGCACAGATACGCAGTATTTT.

This clone has a handful of counts. The chain carries TRBV28 and TRBJ2-7, with D possibly being TRBD2 (6 bases). The CDR3 is 14 amino acids. CDR1 is MDHEN and CDR2 is SYDVKM in the germline V gene. Trimming left V 5 bases short and J 0 bases short, with 11 bases between. This CDR3 is CASSGGIPSYEQYF. CDR3 coding DNA: TGTGCCAGCAGTGGGGGGATCCCCTCCTACGAGCAGTACTTC.